This T cell receptor beta chain comes out of a study of regulatory T cells in long-lasting Graves disease. Comments on this clonotype: What it binds is unknown. This may stem from a read error, because a much larger clone lies one nucleotide away.

Sample time point: newly diagnosed GD, antithyroid drugs for less than 3 months. PBMC-derived RNA was used for the TCR library. Relying on iRepertoire HTBI primers and Arm-PCR of CDR3 regions, the team built TCR beta libraries. Each CDR3 protein is one row after TCRdb ran MiXCR on the multiplex PCR reads. Here the sample spans around 420,000 distinct CDR3 sequences, around 16% being singletons. Study-level points and caveats: Clonotypes that were public and shared totalled 2,500 to 3,000 in persistent patients versus 966 in new patients. Persistent cases of Graves' showed reduced TCR diversity relative to newly diagnosed patients.

The CDR3 is made up of 15 amino acids. The V and J ends lost 0 bases and 5 bases respectively, with 14 bases between them. CDR1 and CDR2 from the germline V gene are SGHDT and YYEEEE. This sample comprised peripheral blood mononuclear cells (PBMCs), obtained at new diagnosis, from a patient treated with antithyroid drugs. The TCR originated in a female donor with Graves disease. The rearrangement uses TRBV5-6 and TRBJ1-1; perhaps TRBD1 as D (5 bases). The CDR3 DNA is TGTGCCAGCAGCTTGGTAACAGCAGAGGGGACTGAAGCTTTCTTT. It translates to CASSLVTAEGTEAFF.